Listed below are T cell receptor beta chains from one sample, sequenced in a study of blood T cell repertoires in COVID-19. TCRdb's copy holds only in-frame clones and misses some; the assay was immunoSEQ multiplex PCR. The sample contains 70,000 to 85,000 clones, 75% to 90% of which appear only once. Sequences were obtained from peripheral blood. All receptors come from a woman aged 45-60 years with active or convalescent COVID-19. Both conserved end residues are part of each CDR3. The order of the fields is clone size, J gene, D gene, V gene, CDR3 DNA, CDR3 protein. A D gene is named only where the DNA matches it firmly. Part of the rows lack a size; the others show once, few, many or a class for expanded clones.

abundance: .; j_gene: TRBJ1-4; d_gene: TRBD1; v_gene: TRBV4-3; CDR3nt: TGCGCCAGCAGCCAGAGCGACAGGGTGTACGAAAAACTGTTTTTT; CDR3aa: CASSQSDRVYEKLFF
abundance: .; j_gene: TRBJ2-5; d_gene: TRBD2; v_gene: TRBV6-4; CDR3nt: TGTGCCAGCAGTGACTCAGGGACTAGCGGACAAGAGACCCAGTACTTC; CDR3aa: CASSDSGTSGQETQYF
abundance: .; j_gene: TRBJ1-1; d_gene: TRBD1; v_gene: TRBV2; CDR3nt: TGTGCCAGCAGGGGGACAGGGAAACGGGGCACTGAAGCTTTCTTT; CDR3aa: CASRGTGKRGTEAFF
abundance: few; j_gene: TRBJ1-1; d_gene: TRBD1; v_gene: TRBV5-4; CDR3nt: TGTGCCAGCAGCTCTGGGACAGGGGGGACCATGAACACTGAAGCTTTCTTT; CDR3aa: CASSSGTGGTMNTEAFF
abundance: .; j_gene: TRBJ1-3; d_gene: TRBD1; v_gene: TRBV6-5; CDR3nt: TGTGCCAGCAGTTCCCGGGACAGCGGCCATGGAAACACCATATATTTT; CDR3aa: CASSSRDSGHGNTIYF
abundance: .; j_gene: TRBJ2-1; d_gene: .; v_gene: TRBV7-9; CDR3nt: TGTGCCAGCAGCCCGGTTCTGGCGGTGAACCCTACGAATGAGCAGTTCTTC; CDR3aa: CASSPVLAVNPTNEQFF
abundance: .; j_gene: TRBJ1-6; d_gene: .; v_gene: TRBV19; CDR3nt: TGTGCCAGTAGTAGGGGGCAGACCTATAATTCACCCCTCCACTTT; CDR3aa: CASSRGQTYNSPLHF
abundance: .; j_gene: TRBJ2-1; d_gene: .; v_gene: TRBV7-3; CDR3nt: TGTGCCAGCAGCTTAGGGGCCCGGGCCAATGAGCAGTTCTTC; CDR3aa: CASSLGARANEQFF
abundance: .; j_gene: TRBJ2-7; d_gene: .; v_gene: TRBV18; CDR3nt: TGTGCCAGCTCACAAGGTGGTACAGGGTCCGAGCAGTACTTC; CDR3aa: CASSQGGTGSEQYF
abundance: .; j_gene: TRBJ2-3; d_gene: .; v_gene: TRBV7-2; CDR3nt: TGTGCCAGCAGAAGCTCCGGGACTGACGCGCAGTATTTT; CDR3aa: CASRSSGTDAQYF
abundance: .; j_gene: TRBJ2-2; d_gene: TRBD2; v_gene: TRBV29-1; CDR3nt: TGCAGCGTCGTGACTAGCGGGGGTGGGCCCGCCGGGGAGCTGTTTTTT; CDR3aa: CSVVTSGGGPAGELFF
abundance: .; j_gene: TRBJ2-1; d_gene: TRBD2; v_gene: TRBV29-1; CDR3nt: TGCAGCGTTGAGGGAGAAGCGGGGCCCGGCAATGAGCAGTTCTTC; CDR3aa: CSVEGEAGPGNEQFF
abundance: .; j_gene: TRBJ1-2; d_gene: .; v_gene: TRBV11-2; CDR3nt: TGTGCCAGCAGCCCAGCCGGGGATCGGCACTATGGCTACACCTTC; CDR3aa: CASSPAGDRHYGYTF
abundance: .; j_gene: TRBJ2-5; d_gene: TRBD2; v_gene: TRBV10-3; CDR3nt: TGTGCCATCCGGGGGAGCGGGGTGGAGACCCAGTACTTC; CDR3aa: CAIRGSGVETQYF
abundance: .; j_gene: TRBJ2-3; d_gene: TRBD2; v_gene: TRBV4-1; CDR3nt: TGCGCCAGCAGCCGATCCGGGGGGGCCGAGACAGATACGCAGTATTTT; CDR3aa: CASSRSGGAETDTQYF
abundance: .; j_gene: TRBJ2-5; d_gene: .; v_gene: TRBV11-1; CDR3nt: TGTGCCAGCAGCTTTTCAGGCTGGGAGGAGACCCAGTACTTC; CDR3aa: CASSFSGWEETQYF
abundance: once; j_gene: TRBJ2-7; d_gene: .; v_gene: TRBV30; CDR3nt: TGTGCCTGGGCCCGACAATCAAGGTCCGAGCAGTACTTC; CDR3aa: CAWARQSRSEQYF
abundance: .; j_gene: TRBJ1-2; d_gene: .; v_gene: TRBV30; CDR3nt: TGTGCCTGGAGCGAAACAGGGTTCTATGGCTACACCTTC; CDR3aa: CAWSETGFYGYTF
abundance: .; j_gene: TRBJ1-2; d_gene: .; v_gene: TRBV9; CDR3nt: TGTGCCAGTACCGACTGGGGGGTTAGGGGCTACACCTTC; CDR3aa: CASTDWGVRGYTF
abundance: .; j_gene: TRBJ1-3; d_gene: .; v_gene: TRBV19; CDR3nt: TGTGCCAGTAGTGGGGCAGGACCGATCTCTGGAAACACCATATATTTT; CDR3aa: CASSGAGPISGNTIYF
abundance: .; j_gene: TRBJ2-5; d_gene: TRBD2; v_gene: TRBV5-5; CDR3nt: TGTGCCAGCGTCCAATCAGGCGGGGGGCAAGAGACCCAGTACTTC; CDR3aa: CASVQSGGGQETQYF
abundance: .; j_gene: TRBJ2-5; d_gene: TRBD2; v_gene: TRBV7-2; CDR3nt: TGTGCCAGCAGCTTGATTAGCGGGGGGGCGGCAGAGACCCAGTACTTC; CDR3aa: CASSLISGGAAETQYF
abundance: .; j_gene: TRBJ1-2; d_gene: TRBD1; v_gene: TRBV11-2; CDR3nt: TGTGCCAGCAGCCAGGGACAGCCTGGGAGAGGCTACACCTTC; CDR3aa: CASSQGQPGRGYTF
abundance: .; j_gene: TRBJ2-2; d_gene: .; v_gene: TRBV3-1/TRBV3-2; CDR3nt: TGTGCCAGCAGCCAAGAGGAAACAGCAAACACCGGGGAGCTGTTTTTT; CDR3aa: CASSQEETANTGELFF
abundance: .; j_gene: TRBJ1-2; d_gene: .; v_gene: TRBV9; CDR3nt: TGTGCCAGCAGCGTAGAAGGCAGGGAGGGCTATGGCTACACCTTC; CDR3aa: CASSVEGREGYGYTF
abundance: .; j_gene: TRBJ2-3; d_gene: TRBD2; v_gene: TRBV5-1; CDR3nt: TGCGCCAGCAGCTCAGGACTAGCGGGGACTAGCACAGATACGCAGTATTTT; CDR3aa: CASSSGLAGTSTDTQYF
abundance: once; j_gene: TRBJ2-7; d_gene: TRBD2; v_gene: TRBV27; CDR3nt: TGTGCCAGCAGGGCGGGACTAGTCTACGAGCAGTACTTC; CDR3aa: CASRAGLVYEQYF
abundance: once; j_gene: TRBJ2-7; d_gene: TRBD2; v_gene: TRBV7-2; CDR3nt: TGTGCCAGCATCTTAGCGGGGGGTCACTACGAGCAGTACTTC; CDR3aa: CASILAGGHYEQYF
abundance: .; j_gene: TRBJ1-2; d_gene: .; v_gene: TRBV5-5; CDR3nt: TGTGCCAGCAGCTCCCGGTCGCCCGGGGATGGCTACACCTTC; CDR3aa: CASSSRSPGDGYTF
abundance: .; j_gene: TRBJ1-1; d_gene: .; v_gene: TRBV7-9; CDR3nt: TGTGCCAGCAACAAACAGGGCGTGAACACTGAAGCTTTCTTT; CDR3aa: CASNKQGVNTEAFF
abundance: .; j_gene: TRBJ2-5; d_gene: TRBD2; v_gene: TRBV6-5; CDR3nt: TGTGCCAGCGTTCCTAGCGGGGGGGCCGAGACCCAGTACTTC; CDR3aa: CASVPSGGAETQYF
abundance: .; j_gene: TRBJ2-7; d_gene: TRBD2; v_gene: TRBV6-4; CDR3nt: TGTGCCAGCAGTGCCAGCGGGGATTCCGAGCAGTACTTC; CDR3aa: CASSASGDSEQYF
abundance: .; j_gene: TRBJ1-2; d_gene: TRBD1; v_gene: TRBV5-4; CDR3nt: TGTGCCAGCAGCTTCTGGGACAGGGTCGGCTATGGCTACACCTTC; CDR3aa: CASSFWDRVGYGYTF
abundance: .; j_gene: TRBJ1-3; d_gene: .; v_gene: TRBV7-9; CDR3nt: TGTGCCAGCAGCAAGGGGGTTCGCGCTGGAAACACCATATATTTT; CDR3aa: CASSKGVRAGNTIYF
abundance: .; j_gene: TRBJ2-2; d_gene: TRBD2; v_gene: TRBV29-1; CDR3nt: TGCAGCGCCCATCCCGCCGGGGAGGGCACCGGGGAGCTGTTTTTT; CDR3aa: CSAHPAGEGTGELFF
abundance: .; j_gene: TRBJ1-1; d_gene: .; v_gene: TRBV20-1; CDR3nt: TGCAGTGCTGGGCCGAACGAAGCTTTCTTT; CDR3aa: CSAGPNEAFF
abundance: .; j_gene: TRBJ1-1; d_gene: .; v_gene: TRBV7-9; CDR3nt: TGTGCCAGCAGCTATGGGGGCGGTAGGAGTGAAGCTTTCTTT; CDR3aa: CASSYGGGRSEAFF
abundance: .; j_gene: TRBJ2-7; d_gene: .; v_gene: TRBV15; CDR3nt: TGTGCCACCAGCAGAGGTCGTTCACCTACCTACGAGCAGTACTTC; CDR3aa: CATSRGRSPTYEQYF
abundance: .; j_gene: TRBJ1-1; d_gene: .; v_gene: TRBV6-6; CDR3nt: TGTGCCAGCAGCCCAGCGCCAATTGTGAACACTGAAGCTTTCTTT; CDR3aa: CASSPAPIVNTEAFF
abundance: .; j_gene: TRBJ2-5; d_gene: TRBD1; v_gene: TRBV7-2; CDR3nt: TGTGCCAGCAGCTTGGACAGGGTTGAGACCCAGTACTTC; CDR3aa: CASSLDRVETQYF
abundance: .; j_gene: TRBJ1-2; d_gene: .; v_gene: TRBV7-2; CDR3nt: TGTGCCAGCAGCCCAAGGATCCAGGGAGGCTACACCTTC; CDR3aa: CASSPRIQGGYTF
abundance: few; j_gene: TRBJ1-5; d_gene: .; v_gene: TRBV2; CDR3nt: TGTGCCAGCAGTTTTAAGGACATGTTCAGCAATCAGCCCCAGCATTTT; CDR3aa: CASSFKDMFSNQPQHF
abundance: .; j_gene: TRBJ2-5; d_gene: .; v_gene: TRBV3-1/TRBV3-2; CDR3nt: TGTGCCAGCAGCCAGATGGGACAAAGGCGGGAGACCCAGTACTTC; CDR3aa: CASSQMGQRRETQYF
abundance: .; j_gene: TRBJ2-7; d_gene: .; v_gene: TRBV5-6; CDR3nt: TGTGCCAGCAGCTTTACGGGAAACTACGAGCAGTACTTC; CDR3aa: CASSFTGNYEQYF
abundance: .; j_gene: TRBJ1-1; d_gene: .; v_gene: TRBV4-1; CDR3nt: TGCGCCAGCAGCCAAGAACTCCGGGGGGTAAACACTGAAGCTTTCTTT; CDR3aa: CASSQELRGVNTEAFF
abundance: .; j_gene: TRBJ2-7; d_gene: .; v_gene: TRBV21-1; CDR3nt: TGTGCCAGCCAGGGGACAGGGAACTACGAGCAGTACTTC; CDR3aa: CASQGTGNYEQYF
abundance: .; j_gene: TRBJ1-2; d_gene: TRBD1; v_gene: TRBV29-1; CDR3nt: TGCAGCGTGACAGGGGGGGACTATGGCTACACCTTC; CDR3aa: CSVTGGDYGYTF
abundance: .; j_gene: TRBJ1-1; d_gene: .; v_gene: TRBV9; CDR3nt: TGTGCCAGCAGCGTCGGAGGTGGCTCTGAAGCTTTCTTT; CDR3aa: CASSVGGGSEAFF
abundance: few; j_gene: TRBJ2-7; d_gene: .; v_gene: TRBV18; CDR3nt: TGTGCCAGCTCACCAAGATACAGGTTCTACGAGCAGTACTTC; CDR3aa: CASSPRYRFYEQYF
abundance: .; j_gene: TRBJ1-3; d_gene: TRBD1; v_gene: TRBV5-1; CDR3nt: TGCGCCAGTCGAACAGGGGGAAGCTCTGGAAACACCATATATTTT; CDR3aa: CASRTGGSSGNTIYF